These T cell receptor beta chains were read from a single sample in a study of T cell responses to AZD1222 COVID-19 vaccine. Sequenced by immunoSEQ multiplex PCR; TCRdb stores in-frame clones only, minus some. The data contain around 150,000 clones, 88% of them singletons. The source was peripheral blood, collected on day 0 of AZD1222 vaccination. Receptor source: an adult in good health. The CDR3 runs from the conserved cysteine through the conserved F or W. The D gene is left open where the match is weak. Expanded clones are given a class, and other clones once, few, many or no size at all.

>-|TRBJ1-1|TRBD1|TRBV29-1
CSASQGANTEAFF
TGCAGCGCTTCACAGGGGGCGAACACTGAAGCTTTCTTT
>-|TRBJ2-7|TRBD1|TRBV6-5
CASSYLTGLEQYF
TGTGCCAGCAGTTACTTGACAGGGCTCGAGCAGTACTTC
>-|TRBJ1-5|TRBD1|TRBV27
CASSTGVGQPQHF
TGTGCCAGCAGTACAGGGGTAGGCCAGCCCCAGCATTTT
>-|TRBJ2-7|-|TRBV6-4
CASSEWAGRTDPVSYEQYF
TGTGCCAGCAGTGAGTGGGCGGGTAGGACAGACCCCGTTTCCTACGAGCAGTACTTC
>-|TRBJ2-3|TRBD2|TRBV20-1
CSASNIGTSGGIGTDTQYF
TGCAGTGCTAGTAATATCGGGACTAGCGGGGGGATAGGTACAGATACGCAGTATTTT
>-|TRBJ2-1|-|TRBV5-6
CASSYVFPKRLNEQFF
TGTGCCAGCAGCTACGTTTTCCCCAAAAGATTAAATGAGCAGTTCTTC
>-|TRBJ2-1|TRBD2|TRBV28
CASSLPSGGYNEQFF
TGTGCCAGCAGTTTACCGAGCGGGGGGTACAATGAGCAGTTCTTC
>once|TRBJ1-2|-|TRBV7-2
CASSSSGVGGYGYTF
TGTGCCAGCAGCTCCTCAGGGGTCGGCGGCTATGGCTACACCTTC
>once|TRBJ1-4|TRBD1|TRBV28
CASSRTGGGEKLFF
TGTGCCAGCAGCAGGACAGGGGGGGGTGAAAAACTGTTTTTT
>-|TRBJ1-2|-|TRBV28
CAISTGHTNYGYTF
TGTGCCATCTCGACAGGACATACTAACTATGGCTACACCTTC
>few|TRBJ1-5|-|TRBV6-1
CASSEYGGASNQPQHF
TGTGCCAGCAGTGAATATGGTGGGGCTTCCAATCAGCCCCAGCATTTT
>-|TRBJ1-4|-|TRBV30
CAWSATATNEKLFF
TGTGCCTGGAGTGCGACAGCAACTAATGAAAAACTGTTTTTT
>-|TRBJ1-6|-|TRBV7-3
CASSQGDLNSPLHF
TGTGCCAGCAGCCAAGGGGACCTCAATTCACCCCTCCACTTT
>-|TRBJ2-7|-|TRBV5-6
CASSHPRWDGRNEQYF
TGTGCCAGCAGCCACCCTCGGTGGGATGGAAGGAACGAGCAGTACTTC
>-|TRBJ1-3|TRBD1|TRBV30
CAWRDRNSGNTIYF
TGTGCCTGGAGGGACAGGAACTCTGGAAACACCATATATTTT
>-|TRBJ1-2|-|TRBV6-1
CASSPPNLYGYTF
TGTGCCAGCAGCCCCCCCAACTTATATGGCTACACCTTC
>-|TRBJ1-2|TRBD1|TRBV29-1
CSVLRQGEFNYGYTF
TGCAGCGTCCTAAGACAGGGGGAGTTCAACTATGGCTACACCTTC
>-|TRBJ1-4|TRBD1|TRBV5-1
CASSLADRADPGEKLFF
TGCGCCAGCAGCTTGGCCGACAGGGCGGATCCTGGTGAAAAACTGTTTTTT
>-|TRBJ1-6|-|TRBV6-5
CASSLDSYNSPLHF
TGTGCCAGCAGCCTGGACTCCTATAATTCACCCCTCCACTTT
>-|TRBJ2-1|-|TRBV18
CASSDMNGGNEQFF
TGTGCCAGCTCAGATATGAACGGGGGCAATGAGCAGTTCTTC
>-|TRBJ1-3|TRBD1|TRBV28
CASSLPRGPGNTIYF
TGTGCCAGCAGTTTACCCAGGGGGCCTGGAAACACCATATATTTT
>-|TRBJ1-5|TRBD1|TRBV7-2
CASSWTGGDQPQHF
TGTGCCAGCAGCTGGACAGGGGGGGATCAGCCCCAGCATTTT
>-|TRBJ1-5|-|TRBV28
CASSEQRGRTQHF
TGTGCCAGCAGCGAACAACGGGGTCGGACCCAGCATTTT
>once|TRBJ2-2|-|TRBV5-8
CASSLEVRPNTGELFF
TGTGCCAGCAGCTTGGAGGTCAGACCAAACACCGGGGAGCTGTTTTTT
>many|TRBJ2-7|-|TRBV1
CTSSQDPGPHYEQYF
TGCACCAGCAGCCAAGACCCCGGACCCCACTACGAGCAGTACTTC
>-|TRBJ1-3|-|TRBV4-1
CASSQVTGGNTIYF
TGCGCCAGCAGCCAAGTAACAGGCGGAAACACCATATATTTT
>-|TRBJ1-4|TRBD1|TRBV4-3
CASSRDRASNEKLFF
TGCGCCAGCAGCCGCGACAGGGCGTCTAATGAAAAACTGTTTTTT
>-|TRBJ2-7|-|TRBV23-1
CASSQRSEQYF
TGCGCCAGCAGTCAAAGGAGCGAGCAGTACTTC
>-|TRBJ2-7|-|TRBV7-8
CASSLSILAGKTYEQYF
TGTGCCAGCAGCTTATCAATTTTGGCAGGGAAAACCTACGAGCAGTACTTC
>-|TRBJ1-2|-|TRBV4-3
CASSQAQEHYGYTF
TGCGCCAGCAGCCAAGCACAGGAGCACTATGGCTACACCTTC
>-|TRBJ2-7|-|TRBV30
CAWSTGPYEQYF
TGTGCCTGGAGTACAGGTCCCTACGAGCAGTACTTC
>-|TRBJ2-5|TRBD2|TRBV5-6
CASSSGTSGRAGETQYF
TGTGCCAGCAGCTCCGGGACTAGCGGGAGGGCCGGGGAGACCCAGTACTTC
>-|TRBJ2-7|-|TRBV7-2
CASSLGGGIIYEQYF
TGTGCCAGCAGCTTAGGAGGAGGGATAATCTACGAGCAGTACTTC
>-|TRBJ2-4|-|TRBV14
CASSQTTGGRTTKNIQYF
TGTGCCAGCAGCCAAACGACGGGGGGCAGGACCACAAAAAACATTCAGTACTTC
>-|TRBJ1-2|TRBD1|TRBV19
CASSIPGTEDGYTF
TGTGCCAGTAGTATACCCGGGACAGAAGATGGCTACACCTTC
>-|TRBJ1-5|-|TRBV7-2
CASSLSGQFSNQPQHF
TGTGCCAGCAGCTTATCAGGACAGTTTAGCAATCAGCCCCAGCATTTT
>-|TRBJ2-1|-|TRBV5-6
CASSFTGTRRPYNEQFF
TGTGCCAGCAGCTTTACCGGGACCAGAAGGCCCTACAATGAGCAGTTCTTC
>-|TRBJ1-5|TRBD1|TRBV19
CASSIGQGLVQPQHF
TGTGCCAGTAGTATAGGACAGGGGTTGGTTCAGCCCCAGCATTTT
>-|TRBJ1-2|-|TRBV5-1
CASSLVGDYGYTF
TGCGCCAGCAGCTTGGTTGGAGACTATGGCTACACCTTC
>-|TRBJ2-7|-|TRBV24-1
CATSGTVPGEQYF
TGTGCCACGTCTGGGACCGTGCCTGGGGAGCAGTACTTC
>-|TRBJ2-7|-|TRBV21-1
CASSNSHKREVYEQYF
TGTGCCAGCAGCAACTCCCATAAGCGGGAGGTATACGAGCAGTACTTC
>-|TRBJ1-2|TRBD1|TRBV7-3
CASSVDRGRRGYTF
TGTGCCAGCAGCGTCGACAGGGGAAGGAGAGGCTACACCTTC
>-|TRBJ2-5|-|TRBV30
CATSVGETQYF
TGTGCCACAAGCGTGGGGGAGACCCAGTACTTC
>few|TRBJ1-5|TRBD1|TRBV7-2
CASSGGTGLGQPQHF
TGTGCCAGCAGCGGAGGGACAGGTCTAGGCCAGCCCCAGCATTTT
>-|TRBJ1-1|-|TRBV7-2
CASRLSGQPKAFF
TGTGCCAGCAGACTTTCCGGCCAACCGAAAGCTTTCTTT
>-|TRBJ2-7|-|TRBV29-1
CSVEVLSNYEQYF
TGCAGCGTTGAAGTACTGAGCAACTACGAGCAGTACTTC
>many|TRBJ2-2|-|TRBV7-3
CASSPFRRETGTGELFF
TGTGCCAGCAGCCCATTCCGGAGGGAGACAGGAACCGGGGAGCTGTTTTTT
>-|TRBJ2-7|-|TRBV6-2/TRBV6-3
CASSSSGVTYEQYF
-